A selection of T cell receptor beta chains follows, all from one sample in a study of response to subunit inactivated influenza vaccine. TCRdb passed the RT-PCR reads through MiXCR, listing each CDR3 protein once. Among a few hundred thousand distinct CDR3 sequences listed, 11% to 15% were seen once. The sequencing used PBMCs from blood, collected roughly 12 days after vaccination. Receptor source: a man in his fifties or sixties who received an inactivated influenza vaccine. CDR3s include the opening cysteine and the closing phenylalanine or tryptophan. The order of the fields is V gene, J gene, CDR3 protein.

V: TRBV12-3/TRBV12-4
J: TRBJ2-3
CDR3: CASSFDLRDTQYF

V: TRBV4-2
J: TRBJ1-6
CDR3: CASSQDLQGKGIRFNSPLHF

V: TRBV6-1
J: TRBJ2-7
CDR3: CASSSGGGSLNLYEQYF

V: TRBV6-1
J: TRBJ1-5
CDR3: CASSGGSPNQPQHF

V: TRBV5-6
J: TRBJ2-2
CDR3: CASTVVRGGELFF

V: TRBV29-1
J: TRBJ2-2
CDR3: CSAKGLSNTGELFF

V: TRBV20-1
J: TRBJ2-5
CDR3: CSASGLAWYQETQYF

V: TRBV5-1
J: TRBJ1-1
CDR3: CASSLGQVPLMNTEAFF

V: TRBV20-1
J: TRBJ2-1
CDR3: CSASGGHSYNEQFF

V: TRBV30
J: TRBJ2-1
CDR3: CAFTSLSGRAWDEQFF

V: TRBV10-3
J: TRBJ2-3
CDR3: CAISDGSGGYGGRDTQYF

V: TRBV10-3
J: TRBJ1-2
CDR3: CAIKGQGKDNYGYTF

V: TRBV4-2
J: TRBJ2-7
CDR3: CASSQPGTSSYEQYF

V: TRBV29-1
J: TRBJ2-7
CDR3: CSVEEGSYEQYF

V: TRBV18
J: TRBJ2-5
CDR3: CASVALGPAETQYF

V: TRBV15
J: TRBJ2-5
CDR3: CATSRDLGTVETQYF

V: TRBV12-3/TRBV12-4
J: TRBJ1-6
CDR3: CASSFTGYNSPLHF

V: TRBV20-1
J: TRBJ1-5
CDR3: CSARGGAGNQPQHF

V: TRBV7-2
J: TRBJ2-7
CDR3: CASSLEVGRAYEQYF

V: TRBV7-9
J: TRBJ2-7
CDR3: CASSGANYEQYF

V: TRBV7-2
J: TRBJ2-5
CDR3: CASSLAELPFRTQYF

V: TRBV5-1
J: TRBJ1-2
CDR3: CASSLVRGSNYGYTF

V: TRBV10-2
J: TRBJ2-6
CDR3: CASSFANVLTF

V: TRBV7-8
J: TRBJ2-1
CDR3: CASSLQGALGEQFF

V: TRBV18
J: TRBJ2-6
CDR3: CASSDTGPSGANVLTF

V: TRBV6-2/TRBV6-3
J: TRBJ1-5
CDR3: CASSYSYQPQHF

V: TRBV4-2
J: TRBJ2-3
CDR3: CASSQVEGRRSTDTQYF

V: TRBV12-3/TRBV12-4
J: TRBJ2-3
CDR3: CASSSVTATSTDTQYF

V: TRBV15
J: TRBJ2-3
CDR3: CATSRSRETITDTQYF

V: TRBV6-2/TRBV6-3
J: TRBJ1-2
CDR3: CASSYGDSYGYTF

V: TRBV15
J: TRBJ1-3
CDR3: CATSRDRQGTGNTIYF

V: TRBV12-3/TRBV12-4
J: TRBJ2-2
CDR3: CASSPGQGETGELFF

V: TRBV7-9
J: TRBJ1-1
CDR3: CASSLRGGGAFF

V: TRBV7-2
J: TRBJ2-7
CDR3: CASSQPGTTGAYF

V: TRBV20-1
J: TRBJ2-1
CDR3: CSARGRSTGYNEQFF

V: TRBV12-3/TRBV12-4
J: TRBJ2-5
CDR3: CASIICETQYF

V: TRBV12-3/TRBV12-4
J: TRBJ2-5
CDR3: CASRRTGASQETQYF

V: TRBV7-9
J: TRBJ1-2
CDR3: CASSFETSNYGYTF

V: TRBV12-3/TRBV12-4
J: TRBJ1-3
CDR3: CASSLQGASSGNTIYF

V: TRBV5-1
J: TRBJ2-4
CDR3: CASSSLTGQLNIQYF

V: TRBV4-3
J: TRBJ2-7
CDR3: CASSQVYQTYEQYF

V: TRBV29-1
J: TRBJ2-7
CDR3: CSVEDRGAGGNYEQYF

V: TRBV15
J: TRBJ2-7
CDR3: CATSQVAGPYEQYF

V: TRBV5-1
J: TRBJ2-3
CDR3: CASSLGSRGLTDTQYF

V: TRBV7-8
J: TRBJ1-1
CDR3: CASSAGGLNTEAFF

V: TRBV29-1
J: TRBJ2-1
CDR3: CSVEYPPQDNEQFF

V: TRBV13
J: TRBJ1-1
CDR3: CASSSTPRGDTEAFF

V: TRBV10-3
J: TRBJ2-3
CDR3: CAISTMIADTQYF

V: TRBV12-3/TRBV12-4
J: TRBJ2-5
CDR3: CASTVDRGETQYF

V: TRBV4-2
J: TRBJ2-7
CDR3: CASSHAQGLAGYEQYF

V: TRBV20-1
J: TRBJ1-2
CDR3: CSGAGGYGYTF

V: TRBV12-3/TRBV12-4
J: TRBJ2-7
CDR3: CASRGTGRAYEQYF

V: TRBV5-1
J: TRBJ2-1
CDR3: CASSLGGRALNEQFF

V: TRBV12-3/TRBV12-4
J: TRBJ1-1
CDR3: CASSYGRGNTEAFF

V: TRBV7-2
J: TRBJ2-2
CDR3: CASSPLGQGAAGELFF